The next 9 T cell receptor beta chains were all read from a single sample in a study of shared clonotypes between healthy human individuals. Sequencing used immunoSEQ multiplex PCR; TCRdb keeps in-frame clones, though not all of them. The data show some 2,400,000 clones, about 94% seen once. The material sequenced was naive CD4+ T cells sorted from blood. Subset here: CD45RA+ positively selected. The receptors stem from a young man in good health.

This chain links TRBV10-3 with TRBJ1-3; 11 nucleotides agree with TRBD1. With V trimmed by 4 bases and J by 3 bases, 5 bases remained unmatched. Germline CDR1 is ENHRY and CDR2 is SYGVKD. CDR3 length equals 16 residues. In DNA, the CDR3 is TGTGCCATCAGTGTTGGACAGGGGGCAAATGGAAACACCATATATTTT. Translation: CAISVGQGANGNTIYF.

The rearrangement links TRBV5-1 to TRBJ2-3, with 9 positions matching TRBD2. The CDR3 is made up of 16 amino acids. With 2 bases clipped from V and 6 bases from J, the junction kept 10 bases outside the gene matches. The germline gives CDR1 SGHRS, CDR2 YFSETQ. CDR3 protein: CASSLDSSGIGDTQYF. Written as DNA, the CDR3 is TGCGCCAGCAGCTTAGACTCTAGCGGGATAGGGGATACGCAGTATTTT.

This chain connects TRBV4-1 to TRBJ2-1, with D perhaps TRBD1 (5 bases). The CDR3 runs 20 residues. V lost 0 bases and J lost 0, with 21 bases in between. Germline CDR1 is MGHRA and CDR2 is YSYEKL. CDR3 in amino acids: CASSQDGAGRVSGSYNEQFF. The CDR3 DNA sequence: TGCGCCAGCAGCCAAGATGGGGCAGGTAGGGTATCGGGCTCCTACAATGAGCAGTTCTTC.

The gene calls are TRBV10-1 and TRBJ2-7; possible D gene TRBD2, 6 bases. V was cut by 3 bases and J by 2 bases, with 11 bases left in between. This CDR3 is 14 amino acids long. The V gene's germline CDR1 is WNHNN and CDR2 SYGVQD (reference sequence). The CDR3 loop reads CASSESGGTYEQYF. The CDR3 region has the DNA TGCGCCAGCAGTGAAAGTGGGGGGACCTACGAGCAGTACTTC.

The CDR3 region is CASAGNPNTGELFF. The CDR3 DNA reads as TGTGCCAGCGCTGGGAACCCGAACACCGGGGAGCTGTTTTTT. The genes are TRBV5-6 and TRBJ2-2; no reliable D call. Deletions cut 7 bases from V and 0 bases from J, with 10 bases between. The germline gives CDR1 SGHDT, CDR2 YYEEEE. CDR3 size: 14 residues.

The rearrangement links TRBV19 to TRBJ2-1; D is tentatively TRBD1 or TRBD2 (5 bases each). CDR1 and CDR2 (germline): LNHDA, SQIVND (reference sequence). The CDR3 runs to 14 residues. Trimming cost V 7 bases and J 6 bases, with 16 bases left between them. Written as DNA, the CDR3 is TGTGCCAGTAAGAGGATAGGGACGAGCAATGAGCAGTTCTTC. It is translated as CASKRIGTSNEQFF.

The J gene is TRBJ2-2, the V gene TRBV6-5, with D possibly matching TRBD2 (5 bases). V lost 6 bases and J 3 bases, leaving 8 bases between the germline ends. CDR3 size: 13 residues. Germline assignment: CDR1 MNHEY and CDR2 SVGAGI. CDR3 in amino acids: CASRGLHTGELFF. CDR3 nucleotide sequence: TGTGCCAGCAGAGGACTGCACACCGGGGAGCTGTTTTTT.

V usage is TRBV28 and J usage is TRBJ2-4; 8 bases align to TRBD2. Germline V gene lookup returns CDR1 MDHEN and CDR2 SYDVKM. Unmatched junction bases numbered 5, after V lost 7 bases and J lost 0 bases. CDR3 length: 15 amino acids. The CDR3 region is CASNIGGVAKNIQYF. CDR3 bases: TGTGCCAGCAACATCGGGGGGGTAGCCAAAAACATTCAGTACTTC.

Concerning this clone itself: Other DNA variants within this sample encode the same CDR3. The chain uses TRBV2 and TRBJ1-2; TRBD1 matches at 7 bases. V was clipped by 6 bases and J by 4 bases; unmatched bases: 8. Germline loops: CDR1 SNHLY, CDR2 FYNNEI. The CDR3 covers 14 residues. This CDR3 reads CASSPRQGSYGYTF. CDR3 bases: TGTGCCAGCAGCCCGAGACAGGGAAGCTATGGCTACACCTTC. The full variable domain, in which reference TRBV2 and TRBJ1-2 provide the parts outside the CDR3, is EPEVTQTPSHQVTQMGQEVILRCVPISNHLYFYWYRQILGQKVEFLVSFYNNEISEKSEIFDDQFSVERPDGSNFTLKIRSTKLEDSAMYFCASSPRQGSYGYTFGSGTRLTVV.